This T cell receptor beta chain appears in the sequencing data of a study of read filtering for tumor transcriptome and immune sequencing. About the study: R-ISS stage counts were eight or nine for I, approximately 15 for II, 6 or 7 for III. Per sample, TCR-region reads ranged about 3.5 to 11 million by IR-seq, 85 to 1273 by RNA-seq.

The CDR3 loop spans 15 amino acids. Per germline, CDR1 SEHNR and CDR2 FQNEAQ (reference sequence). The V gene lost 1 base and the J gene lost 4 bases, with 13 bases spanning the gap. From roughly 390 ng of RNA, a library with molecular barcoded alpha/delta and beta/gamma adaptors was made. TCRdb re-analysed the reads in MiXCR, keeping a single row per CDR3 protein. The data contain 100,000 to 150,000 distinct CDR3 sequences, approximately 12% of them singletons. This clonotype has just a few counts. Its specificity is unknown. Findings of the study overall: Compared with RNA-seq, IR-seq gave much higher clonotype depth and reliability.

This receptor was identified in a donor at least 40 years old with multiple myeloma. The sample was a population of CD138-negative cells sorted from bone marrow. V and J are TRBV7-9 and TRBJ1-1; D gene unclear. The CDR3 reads CASSLDLGSTTEAFF. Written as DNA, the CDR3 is TGTGCCAGCAGCTTAGATTTGGGGTCGACCACTGAAGCTTTCTTT.